This TCR beta chain was documented in a study of cytomegalovirus exposure and HLA in healthy donors. Germline V gives CDR1 SGHRS, CDR2 YFSETQ. The ends lost 4 bases at V and 1 base at J; junction bases unmatched: 5. This CDR3 is built from 16 residues. Comment on this clone: The antigen is unknown.

General study points: A previous analysis found most TCR beta V segments productive roughly 87% or roughly 30% of the time.

Primers for the PCR totalled 60 Vbeta and 13 Jbeta. Libraries were prepared by immunoSEQ multiplex PCR; TCRdb keeps only in-frame clonotypes and omits some of them. The sample consists of 150,000 or so clones, around three quarters of them appearing once. Each donor was healthy, and each was a bone marrow donor. The sample taken for sequencing was PBMCs. J is TRBJ1-3 and V is TRBV5-1; 10 bases fit TRBD1. The sequence came from a male donor in good health and CMV-seronegative. Written as DNA, the CDR3 is TGCGCCAGCAGCCGTACGGGACAGGGGTCTGGAAACACCATATATTTT. As protein: CASSRTGQGSGNTIYF.